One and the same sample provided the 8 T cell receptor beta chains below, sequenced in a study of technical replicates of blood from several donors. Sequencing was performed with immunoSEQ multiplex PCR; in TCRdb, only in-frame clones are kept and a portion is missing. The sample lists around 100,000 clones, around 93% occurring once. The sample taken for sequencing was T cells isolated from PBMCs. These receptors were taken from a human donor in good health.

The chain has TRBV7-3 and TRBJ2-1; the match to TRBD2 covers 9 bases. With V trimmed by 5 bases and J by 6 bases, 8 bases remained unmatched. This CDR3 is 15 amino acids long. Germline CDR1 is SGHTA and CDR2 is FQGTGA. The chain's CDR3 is CASSQSGRPFNEQFF. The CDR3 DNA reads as TGTGCCAGCAGCCAAAGCGGGAGGCCTTTCAATGAGCAGTTCTTC.

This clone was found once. The chain's CDR3 is CASSLRSQGDGYTF. In nucleotides, the CDR3 is TGCGCCAGCAGCTTGCGCTCACAGGGTGACGGCTACACCTTC. This rearrangement joins TRBV5-1 to TRBJ1-2, with a weak D call TRBD1 (6 bases). Germline V gene sequence: CDR1 SGHRS, CDR2 YFSETQ. Trimming removed 1 base at V and 8 bases at J, with 15 bases between. The CDR3 has 14 amino acids.

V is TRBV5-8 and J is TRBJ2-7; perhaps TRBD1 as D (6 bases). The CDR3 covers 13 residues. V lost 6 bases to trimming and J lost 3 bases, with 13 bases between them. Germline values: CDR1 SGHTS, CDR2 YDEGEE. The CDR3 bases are TGTGCCAGCAAGGGCAGGGGCGTCTACGAGCAGTACTTC. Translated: CASKGRGVYEQYF.

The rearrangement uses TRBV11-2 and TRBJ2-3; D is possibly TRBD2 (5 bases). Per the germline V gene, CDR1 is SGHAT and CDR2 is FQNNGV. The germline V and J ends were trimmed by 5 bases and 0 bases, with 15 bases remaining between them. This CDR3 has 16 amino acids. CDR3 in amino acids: CASSARGSSSTDTQYF. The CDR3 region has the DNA TGTGCCAGCAGCGCACGCGGGTCCTCTAGCACAGATACGCAGTATTTT.

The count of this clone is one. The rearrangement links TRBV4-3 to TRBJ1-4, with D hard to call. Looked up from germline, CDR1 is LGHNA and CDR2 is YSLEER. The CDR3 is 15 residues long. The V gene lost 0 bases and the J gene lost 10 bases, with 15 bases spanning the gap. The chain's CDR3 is CASSQEPAPGRKLFF. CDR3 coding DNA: TGCGCCAGCAGCCAAGAACCGGCCCCGGGGAGAAAACTGTTTTTT.

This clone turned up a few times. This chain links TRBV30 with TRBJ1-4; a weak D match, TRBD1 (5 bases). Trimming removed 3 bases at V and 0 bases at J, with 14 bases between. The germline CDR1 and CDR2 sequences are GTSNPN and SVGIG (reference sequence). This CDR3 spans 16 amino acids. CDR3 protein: CAWSFYLTATNEKLFF. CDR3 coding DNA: TGTGCCTGGAGCTTTTACCTGACAGCAACTAATGAAAAACTGTTTTTT.

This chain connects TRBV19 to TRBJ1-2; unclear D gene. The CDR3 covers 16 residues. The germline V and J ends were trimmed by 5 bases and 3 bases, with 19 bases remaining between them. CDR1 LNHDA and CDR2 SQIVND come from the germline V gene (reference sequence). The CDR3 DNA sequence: TGTGCCAGTAGTCCGGTTTGGGAGGATAATTACTATGGCTACACCTTC. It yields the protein CASSPVWEDNYYGYTF.

The DNA for the CDR3 is TGTGCCAGCAGCGGGGGGACAACGATCTACGAGCAGTACTTC. This gives the protein CASSGGTTIYEQYF. V usage is TRBV2 and J usage is TRBJ2-7; a possible D gene is TRBD2 (7 bases). The CDR3 covers 14 residues. V shed 6 bases and J shed 3 bases, with 15 bases lying between them. Germline V CDR1 and CDR2: SNHLY, FYNNEI.